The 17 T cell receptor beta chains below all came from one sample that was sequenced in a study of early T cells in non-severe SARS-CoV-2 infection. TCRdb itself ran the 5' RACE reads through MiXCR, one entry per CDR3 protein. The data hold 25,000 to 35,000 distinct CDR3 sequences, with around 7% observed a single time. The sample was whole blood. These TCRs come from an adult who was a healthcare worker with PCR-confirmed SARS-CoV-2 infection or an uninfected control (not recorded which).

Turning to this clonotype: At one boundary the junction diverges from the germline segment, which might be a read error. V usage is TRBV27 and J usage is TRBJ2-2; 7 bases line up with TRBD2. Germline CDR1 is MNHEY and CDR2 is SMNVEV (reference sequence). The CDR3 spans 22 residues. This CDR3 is CASSFLRPQGLADHPNTGELFF. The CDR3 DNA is TGTGCCAGCAGTTTCCTACGCCCCCAGGGTCTAGCGGATCATCCTAACACCGGGGAGCTTTTTTTT.

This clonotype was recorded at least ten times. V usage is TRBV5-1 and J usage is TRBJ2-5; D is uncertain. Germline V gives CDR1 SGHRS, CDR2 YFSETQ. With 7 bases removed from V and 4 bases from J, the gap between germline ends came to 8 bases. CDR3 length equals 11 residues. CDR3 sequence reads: CASAKGETQYF. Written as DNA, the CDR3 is TGCGCCAGCGCAAAGGGAGAGACCCAGTACTTC.

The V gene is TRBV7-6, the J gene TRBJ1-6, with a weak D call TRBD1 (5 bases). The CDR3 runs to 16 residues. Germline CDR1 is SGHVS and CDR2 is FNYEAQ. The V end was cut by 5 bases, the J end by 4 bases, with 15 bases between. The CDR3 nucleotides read TGTGCCAGCAGCGGCGGGGGACGAACGTATAATTCACCCCTCCACTTT. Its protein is CASSGGGRTYNSPLHF.

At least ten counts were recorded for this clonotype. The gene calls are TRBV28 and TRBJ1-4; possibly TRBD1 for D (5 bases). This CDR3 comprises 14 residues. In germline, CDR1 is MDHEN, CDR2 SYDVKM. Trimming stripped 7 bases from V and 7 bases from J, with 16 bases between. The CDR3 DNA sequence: TGTGCCAGCAACTCCCTCGGGGCCCGTGAAAAACTGTTTTTT. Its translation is CASNSLGAREKLFF.

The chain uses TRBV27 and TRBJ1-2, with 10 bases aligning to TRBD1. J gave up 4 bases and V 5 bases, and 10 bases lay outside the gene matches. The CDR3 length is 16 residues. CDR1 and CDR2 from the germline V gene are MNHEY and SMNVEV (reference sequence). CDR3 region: CASSPGTGEPFYGYTF. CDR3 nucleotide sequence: TGTGCCAGCAGTCCCGGGACAGGGGAACCGTTCTATGGCTACACCTTC.

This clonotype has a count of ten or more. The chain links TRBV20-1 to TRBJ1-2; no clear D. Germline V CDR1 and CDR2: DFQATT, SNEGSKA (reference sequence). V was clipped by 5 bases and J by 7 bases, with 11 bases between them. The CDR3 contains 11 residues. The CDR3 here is CSAEIKSGYTF. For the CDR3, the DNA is TGCAGTGCTGAAATAAAATCTGGCTACACCTTC.

The CDR3 nucleotides are TGTGCCATCAGTTCCTCTAGCGGTCACACAGATACGCAGTATTTT. This translates into CAISSSSGHTDTQYF. V and J are TRBV10-3 and TRBJ2-3, with 7 bases lining up with TRBD2. The trim removed 5 bases at V and 2 bases at J, leaving 7 bases unmatched. The CDR3 is 15 residues long. The germline V gene encodes CDR1 ENHRY and CDR2 SYGVKD.

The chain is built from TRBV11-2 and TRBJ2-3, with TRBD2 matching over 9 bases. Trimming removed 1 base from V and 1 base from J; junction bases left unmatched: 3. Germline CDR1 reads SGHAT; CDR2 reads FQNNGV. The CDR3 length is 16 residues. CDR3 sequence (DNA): TGTGCCAGCAGCTTAGGCGGGAGGGGCGGCACAGATACGCAGTATTTT. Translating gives CASSLGGRGGTDTQYF.

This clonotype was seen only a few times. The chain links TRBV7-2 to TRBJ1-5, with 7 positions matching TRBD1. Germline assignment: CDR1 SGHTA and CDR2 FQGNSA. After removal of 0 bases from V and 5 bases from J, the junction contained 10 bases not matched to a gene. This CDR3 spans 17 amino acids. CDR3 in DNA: TGTGCCAGCAGCTTAGCCAGGGGGATCGGGTTGGATCAGCCCCAGCATTTT. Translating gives CASSLARGIGLDQPQHF. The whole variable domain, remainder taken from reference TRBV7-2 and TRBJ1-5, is GAGVSQSPSNKVTEKGKDVELRCDPISGHTALYWYRQSLGQGLEFLIYFQGNSAPDKSGLPSDRFSAERTGGSVSTLTIQRTQQEDSAVYLCASSLARGIGLDQPQHFGDGTRLSIL.

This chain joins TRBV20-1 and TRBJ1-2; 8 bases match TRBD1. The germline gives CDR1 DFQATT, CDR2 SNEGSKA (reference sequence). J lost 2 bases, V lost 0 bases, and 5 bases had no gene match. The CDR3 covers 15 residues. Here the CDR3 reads CSARDSGDRNYGYTF. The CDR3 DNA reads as TGCAGTGCTAGAGATTCCGGGGACAGGAACTATGGCTACACCTTC.

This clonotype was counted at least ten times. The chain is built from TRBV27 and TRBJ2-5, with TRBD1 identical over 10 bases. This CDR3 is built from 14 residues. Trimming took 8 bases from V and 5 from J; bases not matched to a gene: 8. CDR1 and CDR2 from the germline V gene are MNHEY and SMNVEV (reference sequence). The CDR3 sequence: CASGRDRGWETQYF. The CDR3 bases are TGTGCCAGCGGCCGGGACAGGGGTTGGGAGACCCAGTACTTC.

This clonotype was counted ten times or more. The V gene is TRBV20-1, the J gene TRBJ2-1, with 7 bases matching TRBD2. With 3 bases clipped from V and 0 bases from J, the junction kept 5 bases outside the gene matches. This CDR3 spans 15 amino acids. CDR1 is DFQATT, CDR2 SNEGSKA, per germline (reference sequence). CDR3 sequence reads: CSASKKRDSYNEQFF. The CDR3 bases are TGCAGTGCTAGCAAAAAGCGGGACTCCTACAATGAGCAGTTCTTC.

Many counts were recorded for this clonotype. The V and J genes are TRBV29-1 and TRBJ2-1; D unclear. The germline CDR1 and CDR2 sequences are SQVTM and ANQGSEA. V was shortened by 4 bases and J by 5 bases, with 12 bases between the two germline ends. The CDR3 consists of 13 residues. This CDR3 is CSVVEPPDNEQFF. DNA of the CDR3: TGCAGCGTTGTGGAACCCCCGGACAATGAGCAGTTCTTC.

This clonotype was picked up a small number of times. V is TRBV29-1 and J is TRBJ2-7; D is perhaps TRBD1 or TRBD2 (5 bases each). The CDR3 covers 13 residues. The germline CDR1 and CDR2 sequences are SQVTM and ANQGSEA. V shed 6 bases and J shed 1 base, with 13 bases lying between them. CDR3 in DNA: TGCAGCGTGGGACGGGATTCTTCCTACGAGCAGTACTTC. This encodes CSVGRDSSYEQYF.

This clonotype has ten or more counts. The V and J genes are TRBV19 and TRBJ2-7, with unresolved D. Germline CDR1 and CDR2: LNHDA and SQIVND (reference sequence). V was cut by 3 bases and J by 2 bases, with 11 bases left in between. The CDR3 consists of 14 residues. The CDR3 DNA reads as TGTGCCAGTAGTATTTCTTGGAGTACCTACGAGCAGTACTTC. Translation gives CASSISWSTYEQYF.

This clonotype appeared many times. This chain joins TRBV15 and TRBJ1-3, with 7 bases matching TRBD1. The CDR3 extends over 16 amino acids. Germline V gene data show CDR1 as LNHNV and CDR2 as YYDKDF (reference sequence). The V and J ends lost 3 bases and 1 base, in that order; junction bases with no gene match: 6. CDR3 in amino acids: CATSRTPGQSGNTIYF. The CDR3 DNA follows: TGTGCCACCAGCAGGACACCGGGACAGTCTGGAAACACCATATATTTT. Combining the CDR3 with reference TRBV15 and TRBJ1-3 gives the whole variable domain DAMVIQNPRYQVTQFGKPVTLSCSQTLNHNVMYWYQQKSSQAPKLLFHYYDKDFNNEADTPDNFQSRRPNTSFCFLDIRSPGLGDTAMYLCATSRTPGQSGNTIYFGEGSWLTVV.

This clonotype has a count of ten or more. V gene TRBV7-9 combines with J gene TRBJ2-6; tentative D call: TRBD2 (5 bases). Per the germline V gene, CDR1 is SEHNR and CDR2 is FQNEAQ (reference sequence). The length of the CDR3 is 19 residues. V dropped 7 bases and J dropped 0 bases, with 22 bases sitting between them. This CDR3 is CASNPQFEGFYSGANVLTF. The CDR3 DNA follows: TGTGCCAGCAACCCCCAGTTTGAGGGTTTCTACTCTGGGGCCAACGTCCTGACTTTC.